This record covers a single TCR beta chain. The antigen is not known. This PCR relied on a set of 60 Vbeta primers and 13 Jbeta primers. This table comes from immunoSEQ multiplex PCR, and its TCRdb copy is limited to in-frame clones, with some not included. This repertoire includes about 70,000 clones. The data were obtained in a study of cytomegalovirus exposure and HLA in healthy donors. About the study: In an earlier analysis, 95 million to 140 million unique TCR beta sequences were found from 200 million or so T cells.

The germline gives CDR1 SEHNR, CDR2 FQNEAQ (reference sequence). The CDR3 consists of 14 residues. Trimming removed 4 bases from V and 4 bases from J; junction bases left unmatched: 3. Points from the study as a whole: The classifier was said to identify cytomegalovirus status with high specificity and sensitivity. Researchers reported in a later analysis that common viral pathogens appeared linked to several top clusters. Earlier analysis yielded a pattern in which most TCR beta V segments were productive about 87% or about 30% of the time.

The sequenced sample consisted of PBMCs. This clonotype was sampled from a female donor in good health and CMV-seropositive. The rearrangement uses TRBV7-9 and TRBJ1-2; 10 bases are shared with TRBD1. The CDR3 protein is CASSSTGGLYGYTF. CDR3 DNA: TGTGCCAGCAGCTCGACAGGGGGCCTCTATGGCTACACCTTC.